This TCR beta chain is drawn from a study of blood T cell repertoires in COVID-19. Clones were sequenced by immunoSEQ multiplex PCR, and TCRdb holds only the in-frame ones, with some missing. The sample has fewer than 250,000 clones, about 91% seen once. The length of the CDR3 is 14 residues. V was pared by 0 bases and J by 4 bases, with 7 bases between. The germline V gene encodes CDR1 LGHDT and CDR2 YNNKEL (reference sequence). This chain uses TRBV3-1 (or the pseudogene TRBV3-2) with TRBJ2-1; D remains unclear. The clonotype comes from a woman in her thirties with acute COVID-19. The sequenced material came from PBMCs or T cells enriched from blood (not recorded which). Here the CDR3 reads CASSQDPRYNEQFF. The CDR3 region has the DNA TGTGCCAGCAGCCAAGATCCGAGGTACAATGAGCAGTTCTTC.